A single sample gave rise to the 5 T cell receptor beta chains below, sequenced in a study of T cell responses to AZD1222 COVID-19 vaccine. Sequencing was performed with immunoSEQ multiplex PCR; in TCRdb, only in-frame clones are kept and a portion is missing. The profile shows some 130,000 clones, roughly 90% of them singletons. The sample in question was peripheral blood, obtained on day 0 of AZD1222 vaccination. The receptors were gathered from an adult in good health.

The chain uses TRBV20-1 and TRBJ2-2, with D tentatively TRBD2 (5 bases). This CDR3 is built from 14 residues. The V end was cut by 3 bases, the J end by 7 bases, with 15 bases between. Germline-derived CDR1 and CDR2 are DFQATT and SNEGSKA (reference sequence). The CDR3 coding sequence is TGCAGTGCTAGTGGCTCCGCACGGGACGGGGAGCTGTTTTTT. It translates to CSASGSARDGELFF.

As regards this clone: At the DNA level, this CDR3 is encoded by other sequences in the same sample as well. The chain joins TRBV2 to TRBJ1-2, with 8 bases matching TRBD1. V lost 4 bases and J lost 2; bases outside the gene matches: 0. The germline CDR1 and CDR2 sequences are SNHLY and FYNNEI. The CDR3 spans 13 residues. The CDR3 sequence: CASSGQGNYGYTF. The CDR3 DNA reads TGTGCCAGCAGTGGACAGGGGAACTATGGCTACACCTTC. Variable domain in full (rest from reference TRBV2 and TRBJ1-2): EPEVTQTPSHQVTQMGQEVILRCVPISNHLYFYWYRQILGQKVEFLVSFYNNEISEKSEIFDDQFSVERPDGSNFTLKIRSTKLEDSAMYFCASSGQGNYGYTFGSGTRLTVV.

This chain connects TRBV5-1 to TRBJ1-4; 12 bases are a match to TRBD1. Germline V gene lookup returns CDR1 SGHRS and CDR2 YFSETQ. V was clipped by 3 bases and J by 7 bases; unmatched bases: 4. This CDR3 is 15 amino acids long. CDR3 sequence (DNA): TGCGCCAGCAGCTACGGGACAGGGGGCGGTGAAAAACTGTTTTTT. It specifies CASSYGTGGGEKLFF.

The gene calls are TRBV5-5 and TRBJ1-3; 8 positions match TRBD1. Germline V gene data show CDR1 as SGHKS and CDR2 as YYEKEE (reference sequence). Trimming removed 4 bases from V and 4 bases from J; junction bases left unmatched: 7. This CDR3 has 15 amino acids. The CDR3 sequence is CASSRAQGAGNTIYF. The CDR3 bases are TGTGCCAGCAGCAGGGCGCAGGGGGCAGGAAACACCATATATTTT.

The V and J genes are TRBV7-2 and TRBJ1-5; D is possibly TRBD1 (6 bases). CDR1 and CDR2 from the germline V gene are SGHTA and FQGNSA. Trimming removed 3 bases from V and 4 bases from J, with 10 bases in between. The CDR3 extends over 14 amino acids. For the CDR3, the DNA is TGTGCCAGCAGCTTGGCCAGGGGTAATCAGCCCCAGCATTTT. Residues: CASSLARGNQPQHF.